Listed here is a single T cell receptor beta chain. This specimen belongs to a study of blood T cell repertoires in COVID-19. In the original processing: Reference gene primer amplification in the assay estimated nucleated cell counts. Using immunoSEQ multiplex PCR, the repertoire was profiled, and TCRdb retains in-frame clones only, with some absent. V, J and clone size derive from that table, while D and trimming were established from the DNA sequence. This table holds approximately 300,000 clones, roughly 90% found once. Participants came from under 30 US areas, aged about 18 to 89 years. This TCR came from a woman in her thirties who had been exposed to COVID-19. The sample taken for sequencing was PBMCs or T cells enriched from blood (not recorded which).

The CDR3 DNA reads TGCGCCAGCAGCCAACCCTTGATCAGGGCTGGAAACACCATATATTTT. It codes for CASSQPLIRAGNTIYF. The genes are TRBV4-1 and TRBJ1-3; a possible D gene is TRBD1 (5 bases). The CDR3 loop spans 16 amino acids. Germline lookup yields CDR1 MGHRA and CDR2 YSYEKL. Trimming removed 2 bases at V and 2 bases at J, with 13 bases between.